These 8 T cell receptor beta chains originate from one sample sequenced in a study of T cell changes during pregnancy in multiple sclerosis. Only in-frame clones appear in the TCRdb table, and some are missing; sequencing was by immunoSEQ multiplex PCR. Of approximately 40,000 clones listed, roughly nine tenths are singletons. Sample: CD4+ T cells from peripheral blood mononuclear cells, taken in the second trimester of pregnancy. Every receptor here comes from a female donor with multiple sclerosis, enrolled in a pregnancy study.

J is TRBJ1-2 and V is TRBV2; the D gene is possibly TRBD1 (6 bases). V lost 9 bases and J lost 8, with 22 bases in between. The CDR3 runs 14 residues. Germline CDR1 is SNHLY and CDR2 is FYNNEI. CDR3 in amino acids: CARSTGPGIGGYTF. The CDR3 nucleotides read TGTGCCAGATCGACAGGCCCAGGGATCGGGGGCTACACCTTC. Full variable domain (remainder filled in from reference TRBV2 and TRBJ1-2): EPEVTQTPSHQVTQMGQEVILRCVPISNHLYFYWYRQILGQKVEFLVSFYNNEISEKSEIFDDQFSVERPDGSNFTLKIRSTKLEDSAMYFCARSTGPGIGGYTFGSGTRLTVV.

This chain joins TRBV28 and TRBJ2-7; TRBD1 matches at 7 bases. V trimming: 3 bases; J trimming: 3 bases; junction bases outside the gene matches: 8. The length of the CDR3 is 15 residues. Per the germline V gene, CDR1 is MDHEN and CDR2 is SYDVKM. The CDR3 nucleotides are TGTGCCAGCAGTTTTAAGACAGGGACCGACTACGAGCAGTACTTC. Its protein product is CASSFKTGTDYEQYF. The entire variable domain, with the rest obtained from reference TRBV28 and TRBJ2-7, is as follows: DVKVTQSSRYLVKRTGEKVFLECVQDMDHENMFWYRQDPGLGLRLIYFSYDVKMKEKGDIPEGYSVSREKKERFSLILESASTNQTSMYLCASSFKTGTDYEQYFGPGTRLTVT.

The V call is TRBV18, the J call TRBJ2-1, with TRBD2 matching 9 bases. Per germline, CDR1 KGHSH and CDR2 LQKENI. The CDR3 has 17 residues. Unmatched junction bases numbered 14, after V lost 4 bases and J lost 7 bases. Here the CDR3 reads CASSRRGAGGRGNEQFF. In DNA, the CDR3 is TGTGCCAGCTCACGCCGCGGAGCGGGAGGCCGAGGGAATGAGCAGTTCTTC.

V gene TRBV19 combines with J gene TRBJ2-7, with a possible D match to TRBD1 (6 bases). Trimming left V 5 bases short and J 4 bases short, with 12 bases between. The CDR3 length is 13 residues. The germline V gene has CDR1 LNHDA and CDR2 SQIVND (reference sequence). CDR3 coding DNA: TGTGCCAGTAGTGTCCTCAGGGGATACGAGCAGTACTTC. Its translation is CASSVLRGYEQYF. Drawing the rest from reference TRBV19 and TRBJ2-7, the complete variable domain is DGGITQSPKYLFRKEGQNVTLSCEQNLNHDAMYWYRQDPGQGLRLIYYSQIVNDFQKGDIAEGYSVSREKKESFPLTVTSAQKNPTAFYLCASSVLRGYEQYFGPGTRLTVT.

The rearrangement joins TRBV18 to TRBJ2-7; 11 nucleotides line up with TRBD2. Unmatched junction bases numbered 5, after V lost 5 bases and J lost 2 bases. Germline CDR1 reads KGHSH; CDR2 reads LQKENI. There are 15 residues in the CDR3. DNA of the CDR3: TGTGCCAGCTCAAAAACTAGCGGGAGAACCTACGAGCAGTACTTC. This encodes CASSKTSGRTYEQYF.

The V and J genes are TRBV5-1 and TRBJ2-5; 7 nucleotides agree with TRBD2. Germline V gene lookup returns CDR1 SGHRS and CDR2 YFSETQ. J gave up 3 bases and V 2 bases, and 4 bases lay outside the gene matches. The CDR3 contains 14 residues. This CDR3 is CASSLGREKETQYF. The CDR3 nucleotides read TGCGCCAGCAGCTTAGGGCGGGAGAAAGAGACCCAGTACTTC.

The chain is built from TRBV27 and TRBJ1-1; D remains ambiguous. V dropped 0 bases and J dropped 2 bases, with 4 bases sitting between them. The CDR3 is made up of 13 amino acids. Germline V gene data show CDR1 as MNHEY and CDR2 as SMNVEV (reference sequence). The CDR3 DNA reads TGTGCCAGCAGTTTATCTAGAAACACTGAAGCTTTCTTT. Protein product: CASSLSRNTEAFF.

The count of this clone is one. The rearrangement links TRBV2 to TRBJ2-2; D remains ambiguous. Germline V gene data show CDR1 as SNHLY and CDR2 as FYNNEI. Trimming removed 4 bases from V and 4 bases from J, with 13 bases in between. This CDR3 comprises 15 residues. CDR3 DNA sequence: TGTGCCAGCAGTGGTCAACATAGCCTCACCGGGGAGCTGTTTTTT. This encodes CASSGQHSLTGELFF.